The 23 T cell receptor beta chains reported below all come from one sample, sequenced in a study of metastatic and nonmetastatic thyroid tumors. Thyroid surgery was performed in patients who had received no treatment beforehand. TCRdb reprocessed the PCR reads via MiXCR. The data contain 30,000 to 45,000 clones, about 26% of them singletons. Sequenced: blood. The receptor set was obtained from a male donor with papillary thyroid cancer or a benign thyroid nodule (not recorded which). Some clones in this sample may be carry-over from other donors' samples.

This clone is medium-sized in the sample. The DNA for the CDR3 is TGTGCCAGCAGTGGGGACAGGGGTCAGCCCCAGCATTTT. As protein: CASSGDRGQPQHF. The chain links TRBV6-1 to TRBJ1-5, with TRBD1 matching 10 bases. This CDR3 spans 13 amino acids. Germline V gene data show CDR1 as MNHNS and CDR2 as SASEGT. With 4 bases clipped from V and 6 bases from J, the junction kept 0 bases outside the gene matches.

The chain recombines TRBV11-2 with TRBJ2-7, with D maybe TRBD2 (6 bases). Trimming shortened V by 0 bases and J by 3 bases, and 9 bases separated the two germline ends. CDR3 length: 14 residues. Per the germline V gene, CDR1 is SGHAT and CDR2 is FQNNGV. The CDR3 nucleotides read TGTGCCAGCAGCTTAGAGCGGGGACTCTACGAGCAGTACTTC. The encoded protein is CASSLERGLYEQYF.

In its sample, this clone was seen many times. This chain links TRBV7-2 with TRBJ2-2; D perhaps matches TRBD2 (5 bases). The germline V gene has CDR1 SGHTA and CDR2 FQGNSA. Trimming shortened V by 6 bases and J by 6 bases, and 11 bases separated the two germline ends. The CDR3 length is 13 residues. CDR3: CASSQSGAGELFF. The CDR3 DNA reads TGTGCCAGCAGTCAGAGCGGCGCCGGGGAGCTGTTTTTT. The full variable domain, in which reference TRBV7-2 and TRBJ2-2 provide the parts outside the CDR3, is GAGVSQSPSNKVTEKGKDVELRCDPISGHTALYWYRQSLGQGLEFLIYFQGNSAPDKSGLPSDRFSAERTGGSVSTLTIQRTQQEDSAVYLCASSQSGAGELFFGEGSRLTVL.

The chain uses TRBV20-1 and TRBJ2-7; D is perhaps TRBD2 (7 bases). The V gene's germline CDR1 is DFQATT and CDR2 SNEGSKA (reference sequence). Deletions cut 5 bases from V and 1 base from J, with 12 bases between. CDR3 size: 13 residues. Here the CDR3 reads CSAVGGRSYEQYF. CDR3 DNA sequence: TGCAGTGCTGTCGGGGGGCGGTCCTACGAGCAGTACTTC.

The chain uses TRBV6-5 and TRBJ1-2; D is uncertain. Germline-derived CDR1 and CDR2 are MNHEY and SVGAGI. Trimming removed 0 bases from V and 4 bases from J, with 12 bases in between. This CDR3 has 15 amino acids. The CDR3 DNA reads as TGTGCCAGCAGTTACTCCCAAGGACTGCCCTATGGCTACACCTTC. Amino acids: CASSYSQGLPYGYTF.

This clone is medium-sized in the sample. The V call is TRBV11-2, the J call TRBJ2-7; TRBD2 is a possible D gene (5 bases). Per the germline V gene, CDR1 is SGHAT and CDR2 is FQNNGV. Between the trimmed V and J ends, which lost 1 base and 2 bases, there was a span of 12 bases. The CDR3 has 15 residues. CDR3 sequence reads: CASSLGVTGTYEQYF. The CDR3 DNA reads TGTGCCAGCAGCTTAGGGGTGACGGGAACCTACGAGCAGTACTTC.

This clone was recorded a few times. The chain has TRBV28 and TRBJ1-6; D call uncertain. The CDR3 consists of 12 residues. Germline CDR1 is MDHEN and CDR2 is SYDVKM. V lost 8 bases, J lost 9 bases, and 11 bases lay in between. The CDR3 DNA sequence: TGTGCCAGCCAGGTTTTGGGTTCACCCCTCCACTTT. This codes for CASQVLGSPLHF.

This clone was found a few times. J is TRBJ1-6 and V is TRBV28; 9 nucleotides agree with TRBD1. This CDR3 is built from 18 residues. J lost 0 bases, V lost 6 bases, and 9 bases had no gene match. Germline CDR1 MDHEN, CDR2 SYDVKM. Here the CDR3 DNA reads TGTGCCAGCAGCCGAGGACAGGGGTCTAGCTCCTATAATTCACCCCTCCACTTT. Protein product: CASSRGQGSSSYNSPLHF.

As to this clone: As the CDR3 is not closed by the conserved phenylalanine or tryptophan, this likely results from a read error. CDR3 sequence: CSSSLDLVSEQYL. CDR3 nucleotide sequence: TGTTCCAGCAGCTTGGATTTGGTATCCGAGCAGTACCTC. V and J are TRBV5-4 and TRBJ2-7; D remains ambiguous. CDR1 is SGHNT and CDR2 is YYREEE in the germline V gene (reference sequence). The CDR3 totals 13 residues.

The genes are TRBV6-1 and TRBJ1-5; 7 bases fit TRBD1. The CDR3 is 16 residues long. The germline V gene has CDR1 MNHNS and CDR2 SASEGT. V was clipped by 6 bases and J by 3 bases; unmatched bases: 11. The CDR3: CASRKSGTAYNQPQHF. The CDR3, as DNA: TGTGCCAGCAGGAAATCCGGGACAGCTTACAATCAGCCCCAGCATTTT.

This clone was seen more than once but under ten times. This specimen includes other DNA sequences encoding the same CDR3. The chain combines TRBV20-1 with TRBJ2-1, with 7 positions matching TRBD2. CDR1 and CDR2 from the germline V gene are DFQATT and SNEGSKA (reference sequence). This CDR3 region has 14 residues. V lost 3 bases to trimming and J lost 0 bases; unmatched junction nucleotides: 2. The CDR3 DNA reads TGCAGTGCTAGGGGCGGGAGCTCCTACAATGAGCAGTTCTTC. This codes for CSARGGSSYNEQFF.

V gene TRBV19 combines with J gene TRBJ2-2, with 8 bases fitting TRBD2. Germline V gives CDR1 LNHDA, CDR2 SQIVND (reference sequence). J gave up 0 bases and V 9 bases, and 6 bases lay outside the gene matches. This CDR3 region has 15 residues. CDR3 sequence (DNA): TGTGCCAGCAGGCGGGGGGTAGCGAACACCGGGGAGCTGTTTTTT. Translating gives CASRRGVANTGELFF.

This clone was detected a few times. This chain links TRBV4-3 with TRBJ2-2; D is uncertain. Germline V gives CDR1 LGHNA, CDR2 YSLEER. V lost 0 bases and J 6 bases, leaving 14 bases between the germline ends. CDR3 length: 16 amino acids. The CDR3 loop reads CASSQDRRSIPGELFF. Here the CDR3 DNA reads TGCGCCAGCAGCCAAGATAGGCGGTCTATCCCCGGGGAGCTGTTTTTT.

This clone was recorded at least ten times. This chain connects TRBV20-1 to TRBJ2-1; 8 nucleotides line up with TRBD2. V shed 4 bases, J shed 6 bases, and the junction held 8 bases outside the gene matches. The germline V gene has CDR1 DFQATT and CDR2 SNEGSKA (reference sequence). The CDR3 loop spans 14 amino acids. The chain's CDR3 is CSAISGRDFNEQFF. The CDR3, as DNA: TGCAGTGCTATCTCCGGGAGGGATTTCAATGAGCAGTTCTTC.

The gene calls are TRBV5-1 and TRBJ1-1; no firm D call. CDR1 and CDR2 from the germline V gene are SGHRS and YFSETQ. The CDR3 is made up of 16 amino acids. V lost 0 bases to trimming and J lost 0 bases, with 12 bases between them. The CDR3 region is CASSLAVPPMNTEAFF. The CDR3 DNA is TGCGCCAGCAGCTTGGCGGTCCCACCTATGAACACTGAAGCTTTCTTT.

The chain is built from TRBV20-1 and TRBJ2-3; the D gene is possibly TRBD2 (5 bases). This CDR3 has 14 residues. CDR1 and CDR2 (germline): DFQATT, SNEGSKA (reference sequence). The ends were cut back, 5 bases at V and 2 bases at J, with 14 bases in the middle. The CDR3 spells CSAPSDGNTDTQYF. The CDR3, as DNA: TGCAGTGCTCCCTCCGACGGGAACACAGATACGCAGTATTTT.

V gene TRBV29-1 combines with J gene TRBJ1-1; D is uncertain. Looked up from germline, CDR1 is SQVTM and CDR2 is ANQGSEA. The length of the CDR3 is 15 residues. With 0 bases removed from V and 2 bases from J, the gap between germline ends came to 13 bases. The CDR3, as DNA: TGCAGCGTTGAAGAGGGGTTGGGATACAACACTGAAGCTTTCTTT. It codes for CSVEEGLGYNTEAFF.

The chain links TRBV6-1 to TRBJ1-2; 9 bases fit TRBD1. The V gene's germline CDR1 is MNHNS and CDR2 SASEGT. The CDR3 totals 14 residues. The J segment lost 6 bases and the V segment lost 6 bases, leaving 8 bases of the junction unmatched. The CDR3 DNA reads as TGTGCCAGCAGGGCGGACAGGGGATGGGATGGCTACACCTTC. Residues: CASRADRGWDGYTF.

The chain couples TRBV4-1 to TRBJ2-7, with D possibly being TRBD1 (6 bases). Germline CDR1 and CDR2: MGHRA and YSYEKL. Trimming left V 0 bases short and J 3 bases short, with 12 bases between. The CDR3 is 15 residues long. The CDR3 DNA reads TGCGCCAGCAGCCAAGAAAGGGGGTTTTACTACGAGCAGTACTTC. Translated: CASSQERGFYYEQYF.

The gene calls are TRBV11-2 and TRBJ2-7; D uncertain. The CDR3 contains 13 residues. Per germline, CDR1 SGHAT and CDR2 FQNNGV. The V end was cut by 5 bases, the J end by 2 bases, with 10 bases between. In DNA, the CDR3 is TGTGCCAGCAGCCCAAGTAGGACCTACGAGCAGTACTTC. Protein product: CASSPSRTYEQYF.

The chain uses TRBV18 and TRBJ1-1; no definite D call. Trimming cost V 2 bases and J 5 bases, with 15 bases left between them. Germline loops: CDR1 KGHSH, CDR2 LQKENI. There are 15 residues in the CDR3. CDR3 in amino acids: CASSPLSPKETEAFF. The DNA for the CDR3 is TGTGCCAGCTCACCATTATCCCCGAAAGAGACTGAAGCTTTCTTT.

In its sample, this clone was seen a few times. This chain uses TRBV7-2 with TRBJ1-2; the D gene is possibly TRBD1 (6 bases). The CDR3 extends over 14 amino acids. CDR1 is SGHTA and CDR2 is FQGNSA in the germline V gene. V lost 4 bases and J lost 4, with 13 bases in between. The chain's CDR3 is CASSSAQGTYGYTF. The CDR3 DNA reads TGTGCCAGCAGCTCTGCACAGGGAACCTATGGCTACACCTTC.

This rearrangement joins TRBV20-1 to TRBJ1-1; possibly TRBD1 for D (6 bases). Between the trimmed V and J ends, which lost 0 bases and 3 bases, there was a span of 20 bases. The germline V gene has CDR1 DFQATT and CDR2 SNEGSKA (reference sequence). The CDR3 spans 17 residues. The CDR3 nucleotides read TGCAGTGCTAGAGATGGTCGGGGGGCGAGGTTTGACACTGAAGCTTTCTTT. It yields the protein CSARDGRGARFDTEAFF.